This T cell receptor (beta chain) was sequenced for a study of blood T cell repertoires in COVID-19 (dated by TCRdb to the early 2020s). The study in broad terms: Samples from collaborators originated in the United States, Italy and Spain and spanned both the acute and convalescent phases of COVID-19. The prospective study material was composed of cDNA or gDNA derived from T cells, B-cell-depleted T cells, or PBMCs. Subjects who had been exposed to COVID-19, were actively infected with it, or had recovered from it provided the deeply sampled blood TCRbeta repertoires that made up the dataset. The repertoires were made available in a free public database intended to serve as a resource for research on the immune response to SARS-CoV-2. The samples were drawn from two sources: the first 160 participants of the ongoing ImmuneRACE study, and 1,000 to 1,500 subjects contributed by 6 global collaborators. A de-identified subject ID, COVID-19 status, age in years and sex were almost always included in the sample metadata. Where available, HLA class I and class II types were taken from metadata supplied by the sample provider and were not determined by assay-based typing. On the study overall, not on this receptor specifically: How much clinical and demographic metadata was included differed by source and by participant, and the metadata was provided uncurated.

The collaborating institutions used their own protocols to collect whole blood in K2EDTA tubes. For TCRbeta analysis, collaborators shipped samples as frozen whole blood, isolated PBMCs, or DNA extracted from either of those sample types. This clone was observed a single time. Its specific antigen is unknown. No much larger clonotype is one base removed from it; base qualities were not supplied. Germline trimming: 6 bases from V, 6 bases from J; junction bases outside gene matches: 10. Including the terminal cysteine and phenylalanine, the CDR3 comprises 15 residues. The entry retains the CDR3 DNA only, 45 bases that are in frame from base 1. As encoded in the germline V gene, CDR1 is SNHLY while CDR2 is FYNNEI. The immunoSEQ Assay, a bias-controlled multiplex PCR, was used to amplify TCRbeta CDR3 regions from genomic DNA. Per the original workflow: Nucleated cell counts per sample were estimated from amplification of reference gene primers within the assay. To quantify the absolute abundance of each unique TCRbeta CDR3 rearrangement, sequence reads were collapsed and filtered. Productive Simpson clonality was computed per sample as the square root of Simpson's diversity index over productive rearrangements. Drawn from immuneACCESS, this table holds only the in-frame rearrangements with V and J called that TCRdb kept. Clones are partly lost; checked studies trace under half to an unresolved V gene and leave the rest unexplained. The V and J calls and clone size come from that table; D and trimming were worked out from the DNA. The sample includes 110,000 to 150,000 clones, with about 88% observed a single time. The biggest ten clones account for approximately 5.4% of the sample.

The chain couples TRBV2 to TRBJ2-2; 7 bases in between match TRBD1. The sequence was collected from a human donor in a cohort sampled during active COVID-19. Material for sequencing was peripheral blood. The DNA is TGTGCCAGCAGACAAGACAGGGTCCGGCCCGGGGAGCTGTTTTTT. Its amino acids are CASRQDRVRPGELFF.